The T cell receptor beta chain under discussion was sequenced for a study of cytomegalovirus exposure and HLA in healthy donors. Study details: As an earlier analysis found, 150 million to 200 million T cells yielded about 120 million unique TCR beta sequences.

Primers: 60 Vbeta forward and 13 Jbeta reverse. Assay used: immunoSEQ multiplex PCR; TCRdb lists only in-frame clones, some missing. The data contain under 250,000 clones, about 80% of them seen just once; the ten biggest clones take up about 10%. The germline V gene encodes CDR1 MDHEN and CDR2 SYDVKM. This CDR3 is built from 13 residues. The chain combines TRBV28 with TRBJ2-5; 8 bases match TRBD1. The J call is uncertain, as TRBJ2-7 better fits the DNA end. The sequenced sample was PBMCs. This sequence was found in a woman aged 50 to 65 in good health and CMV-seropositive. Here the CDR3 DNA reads TGTGCCAGCAGCCCAGGACAGGGCTACGAGCAGTACTTC. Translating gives CASSPGQGYEQYF.